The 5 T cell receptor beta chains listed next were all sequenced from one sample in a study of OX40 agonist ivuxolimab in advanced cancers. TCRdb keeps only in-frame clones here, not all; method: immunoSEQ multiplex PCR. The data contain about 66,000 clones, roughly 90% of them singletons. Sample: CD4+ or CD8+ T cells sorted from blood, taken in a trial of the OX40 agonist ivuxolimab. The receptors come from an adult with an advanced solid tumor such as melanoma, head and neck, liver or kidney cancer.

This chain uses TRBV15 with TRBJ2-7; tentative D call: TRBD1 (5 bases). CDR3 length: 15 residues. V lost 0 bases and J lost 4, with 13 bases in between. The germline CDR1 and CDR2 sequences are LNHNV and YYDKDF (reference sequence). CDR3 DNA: TGTGCCACCAGCAGAGATAAAGGGGCCCCTTACGAGCAGTACTTC. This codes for CATSRDKGAPYEQYF.

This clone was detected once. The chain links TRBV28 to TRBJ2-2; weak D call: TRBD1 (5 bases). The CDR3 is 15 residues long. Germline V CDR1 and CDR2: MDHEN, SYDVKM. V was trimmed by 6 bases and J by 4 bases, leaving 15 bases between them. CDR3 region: CASSPTTAPTGELFF. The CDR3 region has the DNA TGTGCCAGCAGCCCAACGACAGCTCCCACCGGGGAGCTGTTTTTT.

The CDR3 region has the DNA TGTGCCAGCAGCTCCCTGGTGGGCAATCAGCCCCAGCATTTT. Residues: CASSSLVGNQPQHF. The rearrangement links TRBV7-9 to TRBJ1-5; no firm D call. The germline CDR1 and CDR2 sequences are SEHNR and FQNEAQ (reference sequence). Trimming removed 4 bases at V and 2 bases at J, with 9 bases between. The CDR3 length is 14 residues. The complete variable domain, with remaining parts taken from reference TRBV7-9 and TRBJ1-5, reads DTGVSQNPRHKITKRGQNVTFRCDPISEHNRLYWYRQTLGQGPEFLTYFQNEAQLEKSRLLSDRFSAERPKGSFSTLEIQRTEQGDSAMYLCASSSLVGNQPQHFGDGTRLSIL.

The DNA of the CDR3 is TGTGCCAGTAGTCAAGTAAGGGAAGGCAATCAGCCCCAGCATTTT. Amino acid sequence: CASSQVREGNQPQHF. The chain has TRBV19 and TRBJ1-5; D gene uncertain. Trimming pared 5 bases from V and 2 bases from J, leaving 13 bases between. The germline V gene encodes CDR1 LNHDA and CDR2 SQIVND (reference sequence). This CDR3 is 15 amino acids long.

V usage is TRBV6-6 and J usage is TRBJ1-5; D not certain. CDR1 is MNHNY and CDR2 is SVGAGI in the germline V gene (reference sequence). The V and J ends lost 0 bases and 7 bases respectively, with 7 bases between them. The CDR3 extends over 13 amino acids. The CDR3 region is CASSYSKGQPQHF. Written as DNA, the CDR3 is TGTGCCAGCAGTTACTCGAAGGGCCAGCCCCAGCATTTT.